This entry describes one TCR beta chain. TCRdb's table, derived via immunoSEQ multiplex PCR, lists solely in-frame clones and lacks some. The sample comprises 1.5 million to 2.5 million clones, about 95% of which are singletons, and more than 0.9% rests with the top ten. This sample is drawn from a study of shared clonotypes between healthy human individuals. Naive CD8 cells lacked CD45RO, underwent positive selection for CCR7 and left out terminally differentiated effector memory CD45RA+ cells. With 3 bases clipped from V and 10 bases from J, the junction kept 13 bases outside the gene matches. Germline V CDR1 and CDR2: MRHNA, SNTAGT. This CDR3 has 16 amino acids.

V usage is TRBV6-4 and J usage is TRBJ2-1; TRBD1 matches at 9 bases. This clonotype was obtained from a man between 18 and 29 years old in good health. Sample: naive CD8+ T cells sorted from blood. The CDR3 region is CASSEGGQGTLSEQFF. Here the CDR3 DNA reads TGTGCCAGCAGTGAAGGGGGACAGGGAACCCTCAGCGAGCAGTTCTTC.